The 16 T cell receptor beta chains presented below share a single source sample, sequenced in a study of cytomegalovirus exposure and HLA in healthy donors. Use of 60 Vbeta and 13 Jbeta primers characterized the PCR. Sequenced by immunoSEQ multiplex PCR; TCRdb stores in-frame clones only, minus some. Of around 110,000 clones listed, 50% to 80% are singletons. The sample comprised PBMCs. These receptors were taken from a woman in her thirties or forties in good health and CMV-seropositive.

This sequence joins TRBV5-1 and TRBJ2-1; D gene uncertain. This CDR3 has 13 residues. V shed 4 bases and J shed 6 bases, with 11 bases lying between them. Germline values: CDR1 SGHRS, CDR2 YFSETQ. The CDR3 sequence: CASSPLGSNEQFF. CDR3 nucleotides: TGCGCCAGCAGCCCCCTAGGTTCCAATGAGCAGTTCTTC.

The table lists this clone with a few counts. CDR3 region: CASSLLRDSGALNTEAFF. In nucleotides, the CDR3 is TGTGCCAGCAGCTTGCTTCGGGACAGTGGGGCCCTGAACACTGAAGCTTTCTTT. The J gene is TRBJ1-1, the V gene TRBV5-6; 7 bases are shared with TRBD1. The germline V gene encodes CDR1 SGHDT and CDR2 YYEEEE. The CDR3 has 18 amino acids. V was pared by 1 base and J by 0 bases, with 12 bases of the junction left unmatched. Looking up the rest from reference TRBV5-6 and TRBJ1-1 gives the full variable domain: DAGVTQSPTHLIKTRGQQVTLRCSPKSGHDTVSWYQQALGQGPQFIFQYYEEEERQRGNFPDRFSGHQFPNYSSELNVNALLLGDSALYLCASSLLRDSGALNTEAFFGQGTRLTVV.

This clone showed up just a few times. Within the sample, other DNA sequences also encode this same CDR3. The V gene is TRBV7-6, the J gene TRBJ1-1; 7 bases match TRBD1. J lost 4 bases, V lost 2 bases, and 4 bases had no gene match. This CDR3 contains 14 residues. Germline V gene sequence: CDR1 SGHVS, CDR2 FNYEAQ. In DNA, the CDR3 is TGTGCCAGCAGCTTAAACAGGGGAAGCACTGAAGCTTTCTTT. Translating it yields CASSLNRGSTEAFF. The complete variable domain, with remaining parts taken from reference TRBV7-6 and TRBJ1-1, reads GAGVSQSPRYKVTKRGQDVALRCDPISGHVSLYWYRQALGQGPEFLTYFNYEAQQDKSGLPNDRFSAERPEGSISTLTIQRTEQRDSAMYRCASSLNRGSTEAFFGQGTRLTVV.

The chain's CDR3 is CASSPTGDTTIYF. CDR3 coding DNA: TGTGCCAGCTCACCAACAGGAGATACCACCATATATTTT. J is TRBJ1-3 and V is TRBV18; possible D gene TRBD1, 5 bases. In germline, CDR1 is KGHSH, CDR2 LQKENI. V was clipped by 2 bases and J by 9 bases, with 11 bases between them. CDR3 size: 13 residues.

The V and J genes are TRBV2 and TRBJ2-1, with 7 bases matching TRBD1. The CDR3 length is 14 residues. Germline-derived CDR1 and CDR2 are SNHLY and FYNNEI. V shed 4 bases and J 6 bases; nucleotides not matched to a gene: 6. This chain's CDR3 is CASSGTGATNEQFF. The CDR3 nucleotides read TGTGCCAGCAGTGGGACAGGAGCTACCAATGAGCAGTTCTTC.

The J gene is TRBJ1-2, the V gene TRBV28; 7 bases match TRBD1. Germline V gene lookup returns CDR1 MDHEN and CDR2 SYDVKM. CDR3 length: 15 amino acids. V shed 5 bases, J shed 2 bases, and the junction held 8 bases outside the gene matches. The CDR3 sequence: CASSRRGRVNYGYTF. In DNA form, the CDR3 reads TGTGCCAGCAGTCGTAGGGGGCGCGTCAACTATGGCTACACCTTC.

This chain connects TRBV11-3 to TRBJ2-5, with TRBD2 matching over 11 bases. This CDR3 is built from 16 residues. Germline CDR1 SGHNT, CDR2 YENEEA. Trimming took 2 bases from V and 5 from J; bases not matched to a gene: 7. The CDR3 sequence is CASSLYSGGAYETQYF. The CDR3 coding sequence is TGTGCCAGCAGCTTATATAGCGGGGGGGCCTACGAGACCCAGTACTTC.

The chain is built from TRBV5-1 and TRBJ2-3, with D possibly being TRBD2 (6 bases). The V gene lost 1 base and the J gene lost 0 bases, with 9 bases spanning the gap. The germline gives CDR1 SGHRS, CDR2 YFSETQ. The CDR3 has 15 amino acids. CDR3 loop: CASSLSGVSTDTQYF. CDR3 DNA: TGCGCCAGCAGCTTGTCGGGGGTTAGCACAGATACGCAGTATTTT.

This CDR3 is CASSYVDRGYGYTF. The CDR3 DNA reads as TGTGCCAGCAGTTACGTGGACAGGGGCTATGGCTACACCTTC. This chain links TRBV6-5 with TRBJ1-2, with 9 positions matching TRBD1. J was trimmed by 4 bases and V by 2 bases; bases with no gene match: 2. CDR1 MNHEY and CDR2 SVGAGI come from the germline V gene. This CDR3 has 14 amino acids.

This clone was counted once. V is TRBV5-8 and J is TRBJ2-7; 14 positions match TRBD2. The germline V gene has CDR1 SGHTS and CDR2 YDEGEE. V lost 0 bases and J lost 5; bases outside the gene matches: 1. CDR3 length: 15 amino acids. The CDR3 bases are TGTGCCAGCAGCTTGGGACTAGCGGGAGGGAACGAGCAGTACTTC. It codes for CASSLGLAGGNEQYF. The full variable domain, completed using reference TRBV5-8 and TRBJ2-7, is EAGVTQSPTHLIKTRGQQATLRCSPISGHTSVYWYQQALGLGLQFLLWYDEGEERNRGNFPPRFSGRQFPNYSSELNVNALELEDSALYLCASSLGLAGGNEQYFGPGTRLTVT.

This clone occurred a few times. This chain connects TRBV5-1 to TRBJ2-3; TRBD2 agrees at 15 bases. The CDR3 covers 20 residues. Germline CDR1 is SGHRS and CDR2 is YFSETQ. Trimming took 0 bases from V and 0 from J; bases not matched to a gene: 8. The CDR3 reads CASSLGRTSGGATSTDTQYF. In DNA form, the CDR3 reads TGCGCCAGCAGCTTGGGTCGGACTAGCGGGGGGGCCACTAGCACAGATACGCAGTATTTT.

Only a few counts were recorded for this clone. The chain is built from TRBV7-9 and TRBJ1-3; 7 bases fit TRBD1. CDR1 is SEHNR and CDR2 is FQNEAQ in the germline V gene (reference sequence). The CDR3 length is 18 residues. Trimming at V came to 5 bases and at J to 1 base, leaving 14 bases not matched to a gene. The CDR3 region is CASSPGGVNRGSGNTIYF. The CDR3 DNA reads as TGTGCCAGCAGCCCAGGGGGAGTGAACAGGGGATCTGGAAACACCATATATTTT. Full variable domain (outside the CDR3, taken from reference TRBV7-9 and TRBJ1-3): DTGVSQNPRHKITKRGQNVTFRCDPISEHNRLYWYRQTLGQGPEFLTYFQNEAQLEKSRLLSDRFSAERPKGSFSTLEIQRTEQGDSAMYLCASSPGGVNRGSGNTIYFGEGSWLTVV.

The chain links TRBV4-2 to TRBJ1-4, with a weak D call TRBD1 (5 bases). This CDR3 has 15 amino acids. Germline assignment: CDR1 LGHNA and CDR2 YNFKEQ. The V and J ends lost 0 bases and 7 bases respectively, with 12 bases between them. CDR3 sequence reads: CASSQEKGLGEKLFF. The CDR3 coding sequence is TGTGCCAGCAGCCAAGAAAAGGGGCTAGGTGAAAAACTGTTTTTT.

The V call is TRBV5-8, the J call TRBJ1-5, with D uncertain. The CDR3 runs 13 residues. Per germline, CDR1 SGHTS and CDR2 YDEGEE. V shed 4 bases and J shed 12 bases, with 17 bases lying between them. The DNA for the CDR3 is TGTGCCAGCAGCCACCCGGCCCGTGGAGTCCAGCATTTT. Translating it yields CASSHPARGVQHF. Full variable domain (outside the CDR3, taken from reference TRBV5-8 and TRBJ1-5): EAGVTQSPTHLIKTRGQQATLRCSPISGHTSVYWYQQALGLGLQFLLWYDEGEERNRGNFPPRFSGRQFPNYSSELNVNALELEDSALYLCASSHPARGVQHFGDGTRLSIL.

This chain connects TRBV6-5 to TRBJ1-6, with 7 bases fitting TRBD1. V dropped 6 bases and J dropped 0; count of bases not matched to a gene: 2. The CDR3 consists of 15 residues. From germline, CDR1 is MNHEY and CDR2 SVGAGI. The CDR3 reads CASRTGSSYNSPLHF. As DNA, the CDR3 is TGTGCCAGCAGGACAGGGAGCTCCTATAATTCACCCCTCCACTTT.

The chain uses TRBV2 and TRBJ1-2, with 10 bases identical to TRBD1. This CDR3 region has 17 residues. J was trimmed by 2 bases and V by 4 bases; bases with no gene match: 10. Germline V CDR1 and CDR2: SNHLY, FYNNEI. CDR3 in DNA: TGTGCCAGCAGTGTTACCGGACAGGGGGTCCTAAACTATGGCTACACCTTC. It is translated as CASSVTGQGVLNYGYTF.